This TCR beta chain was recovered during a study of T cells in tumors after PD-1 blockade (dated by TCRdb to the late 2010s). Looking at the study overall: Exclusion criteria were prior checkpoint blockade, use of systemic immunosuppressants, or recent radiotherapy or other anti-cancer therapy within 4 weeks. Patients received pembrolizumab 200 mg every 3 weeks or cemiplimab 350 mg every 2 weeks. A subset of patients also received ongoing daily vismodegib 150 mg during anti-PD-1 treatment. An average of 113,528 TCR templates (range about 24,679-270,000) and roughly 37,000 unique clonotypes was obtained for peripheral blood samples. The study performed paired single-cell RNA and TCR sequencing on site-matched tumors from BCC or SCC patients before and after anti-PD-1 therapy. To compare clonotypes in blood and tumor, bulk TCR sequencing was done on nine to ten peripheral blood samples taken from several patients. RECIST version 1.1 was used to assess clinical response. Points the paper makes about the study in general: Roughly 37% of TCR clonotypes from the tumor were detected in blood, and certain novel exhausted tumor clones were present in blood collected before treatment, which suggests recruitment from the periphery. Where the novel T cell clones came from was not determined, and possible sources could include lymphoid organs or rare unexpanded clones inside the tumor or in the tumor periphery.

Genomic DNA extracted from tumor biopsies or peripheral blood was used for bulk TCRbeta sequencing, with input ranging from about 616 ng to 6,500 ng. All patients had histologically proven advanced or metastatic basal or squamous cell carcinoma and were poor candidates for surgical resection. Of the approximately 10 patients making up the basal cell carcinoma cohort, 8 underwent bulk tumor TCR sequencing. The immunoSEQ platform was used to carry out deep TCRbeta sequencing. Per the source publication's procedure: Only productive rearrangements were exported from the immunoSEQ Analyzer for downstream analysis. T cell phenotypes were assigned to bulk TCRbeta clonotypes by matching to single-cell RNA+TCR-seq clones sharing the same TCRbeta sequence. Clone enrichment in tumor was calculated as tumor frequency divided by PBMC frequency from bulk TCR sequencing. GLIPH was used to group TCRs into specificity groups, clusters of distinct TCRs likely recognizing common antigens via shared CDR3 motifs. In TCRdb, the immuneACCESS table is reduced to in-frame sequences with V and J assigned. These tables do not hold every clone; where another copy was compared, an unresolved V gene accounts for under half, and the others remain unexplained. The DNA was the basis for D and trimming; V, J and clone size are from that table. The sample yields 45,000 to 60,000 clones; roughly 84% were counted once. In total, the top ten clones hold around 8.7% of the sample.

A word on this clone: Which antigen it targets is not known. No base quality information exists; no much larger clone differs at one position. This sample also contains other DNA sequences that code for the same CDR3.

From a lookup of the germline V gene, CDR1 and CDR2 are SQVTM and ANQGSEA. From the cysteine through the phenylalanine, the CDR3 covers 12 amino acids. The DNA shown is the 36-base CDR3, in frame from base 1. V loses 4 bases of germline sequence and J loses 15 bases, and the interval between the two ends is 19 bases. The sample in question was PBMCs, obtained before anti-PD-1 therapy. The TCR was taken from a human donor with advanced basal cell or squamous cell carcinoma (not recorded which). This sequence uses TRBV29-1 and TRBJ2-4; D gene: possibly TRBD1, on 6 matching bases. The CDR3: CSVVGQRGFVYF. Here is the DNA: TGCAGCGTTGTAGGTCAGAGGGGGTTTGTGTACTTC. The full variable domain, completed from the reference TRBV29-1 and TRBJ2-4 proteins outside the CDR3, reads SAVISQKPSRDICQRGTSLTIQCQVDSQVTMMFWYRQQPGQSLTLIATANQGSEATYESGFVIDKFPISRPNLTFSTLTVSNMSPEDSSIYLCSVVGQRGFVYFGAGTRLSVL.